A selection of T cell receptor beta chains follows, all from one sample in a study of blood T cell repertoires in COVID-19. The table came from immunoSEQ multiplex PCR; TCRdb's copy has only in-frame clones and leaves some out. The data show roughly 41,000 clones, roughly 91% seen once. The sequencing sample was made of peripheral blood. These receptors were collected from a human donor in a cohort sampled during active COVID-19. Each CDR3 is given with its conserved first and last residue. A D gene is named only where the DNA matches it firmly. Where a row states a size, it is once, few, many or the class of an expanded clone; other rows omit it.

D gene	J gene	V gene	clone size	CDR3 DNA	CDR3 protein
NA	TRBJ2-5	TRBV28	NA	TGTGCCAGCGGAGGGAGGACCCAGTACTTC	CASGGRTQYF
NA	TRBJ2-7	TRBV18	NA	TGTGCCAGCGCATCCCGTCGACAGGCAAACGAGCAGTACTTC	CASASRRQANEQYF
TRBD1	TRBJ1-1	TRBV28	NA	TGTGCCAGCATAGGACAGGCGCCCTCGTACGGGCGGGCTTTCTTT	CASIGQAPSYGRAFF
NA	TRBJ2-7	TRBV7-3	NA	TGTGCCAGCAGCTTAAGCGCAGGGTTAGGCTACGAGCAGTACTTC	CASSLSAGLGYEQYF
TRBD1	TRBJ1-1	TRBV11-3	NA	TGTGCCAGCAGCACACAGGGGGTGACTGAAGCTTTCTTT	CASSTQGVTEAFF
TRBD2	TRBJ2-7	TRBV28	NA	TGTGCCAGCACTTTGCGCGGGAGGGACTCCTACGAGCAGTACTTC	CASTLRGRDSYEQYF
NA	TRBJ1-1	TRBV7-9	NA	TGTGCCAGCAGCTTAGTAAGGTCGGTGCGGGTGAACACTGAAGCTTTCTTT	CASSLVRSVRVNTEAFF
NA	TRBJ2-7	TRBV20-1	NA	TGCAGTGCTAGTAATGCGGGCCGGAGCTCCTACGAGCAGTACTTC	CSASNAGRSSYEQYF
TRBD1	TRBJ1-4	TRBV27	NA	TGTGCCAGCAGTTCCACAGGGGGTAGATATGAAAAACTGTTTTTT	CASSSTGGRYEKLFF
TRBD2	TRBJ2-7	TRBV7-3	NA	TGTGCCAGCAGCTTAATAGCGGGAGGGCCCTACGAGCAGTACTTC	CASSLIAGGPYEQYF
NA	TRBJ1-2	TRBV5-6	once	TGTGCCAGCAGCCAGTCACGACCGAGGACACCAGCTAACTATGGCTACACCTTC	CASSQSRPRTPANYGYTF
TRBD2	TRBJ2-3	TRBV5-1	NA	TGCGCCAGCAGCATGAGACTAGCGGGAGTTACAGATACGCAGTATTTT	CASSMRLAGVTDTQYF
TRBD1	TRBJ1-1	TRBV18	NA	TGTGCCAGCTCACCTACTTCGAACCGACAGGGGTGGGGCACTGAAGCTTTCTTT	CASSPTSNRQGWGTEAFF
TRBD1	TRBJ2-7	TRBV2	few	TGTGCCAGCAACACAGGGGTTCCTTACGAGCAGTACTTC	CASNTGVPYEQYF
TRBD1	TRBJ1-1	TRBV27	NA	TGTGCCAGCAGGGCAGGGGGAATCCAAGCTTTCTTT	CASRAGGIQAFF
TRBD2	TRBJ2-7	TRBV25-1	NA	TGTGCCAGCAGTGAAGGGACTAGCGATTCGGGCGAGCAGTACTTC	CASSEGTSDSGEQYF
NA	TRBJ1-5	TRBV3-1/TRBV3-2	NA	TGTGCCAGCAGCCAAGGGTGGGGCCAGCCCCAGCATTTT	CASSQGWGQPQHF
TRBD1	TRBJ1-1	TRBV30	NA	TGTGCCTGCGGACAGGGGAGGGCCATGGTCACTGAAGCTTTCTTT	CACGQGRAMVTEAFF
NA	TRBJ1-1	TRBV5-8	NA	TGTGCCAGCAGCTTGGCCTTGAGGGCTGAAGCTTTCTTT	CASSLALRAEAFF
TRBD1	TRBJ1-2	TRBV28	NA	TGTGCCAGCAGTCCCCAGACAGGGGGCGGCTATGGCTACACCTTC	CASSPQTGGGYGYTF
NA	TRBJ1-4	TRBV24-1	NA	TGTGCCACCAGAGGGGGAAGTGAGGGTGCAACTAATGAAAAACTGTTTTTT	CATRGGSEGATNEKLFF
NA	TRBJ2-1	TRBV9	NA	TGTGCCAGCAGCGTATGGGCTTCATACAATGAGCAGTTCTTC	CASSVWASYNEQFF
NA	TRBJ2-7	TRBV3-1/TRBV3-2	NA	TGTGCCAGCAGCCAAGTTCTCGGGAGCTCCTACGAGCAGTACTTC	CASSQVLGSSYEQYF
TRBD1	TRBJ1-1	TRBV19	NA	TGTGCCAGTAGTGCTCGCCCGGGACAGGGGACTGAAGCTTTCTTT	CASSARPGQGTEAFF
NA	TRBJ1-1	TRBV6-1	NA	TGTGCCAGCAGTGACCGAGGGGGACACACTGAAGCTTTCTTT	CASSDRGGHTEAFF
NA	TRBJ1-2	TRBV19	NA	TGTGCCAGTAGTATGTCGCAGGTCCCTAACTATGGCTACACCTTC	CASSMSQVPNYGYTF
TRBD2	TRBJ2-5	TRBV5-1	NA	TGCGCCAGCAGAGTCGGGACTAGCGGGAGTGGGTCCTGGGAGACCCAGTACTTC	CASRVGTSGSGSWETQYF
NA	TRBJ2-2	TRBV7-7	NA	TGTGCCAGCAGCTCGCAACCACTCATTAGTGGGAGGACCGGGGAGCTGTTTTTT	CASSSQPLISGRTGELFF
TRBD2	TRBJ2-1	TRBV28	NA	TGTGCCAGCAGCCGCCGACTAGCGACCAGCTCCTACAATGAGCAGTTCTTC	CASSRRLATSSYNEQFF
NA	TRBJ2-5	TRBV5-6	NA	TGTGCCAGCAGCTTCGCGGTAAACCTCCAAGAGACCCAGTACTTC	CASSFAVNLQETQYF
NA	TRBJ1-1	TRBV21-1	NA	TGTGCCAGCAGCAAAGGAGAAAGAGGACAGGCCATAGCTTTCTTT	CASSKGERGQAIAFF
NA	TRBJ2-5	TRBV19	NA	TGTGCCAGTAGGGTAGTAGCGGAGCCGTGGGAGACCCAGTACTTC	CASRVVAEPWETQYF
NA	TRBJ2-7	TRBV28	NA	TGTGCCAGCAGAACCAAACCTCGGGAGCAGTACTTC	CASRTKPREQYF
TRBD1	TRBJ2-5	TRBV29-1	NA	TGCAGCGTGCTCACAGGGGCGTACCAAGAGACCCAGTACTTC	CSVLTGAYQETQYF
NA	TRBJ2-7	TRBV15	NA	TGTGCCACCAGCAGAGTTAGGGGCCGGGCCTACGAGCAGTACTTC	CATSRVRGRAYEQYF
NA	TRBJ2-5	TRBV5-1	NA	TGCGCCAGCAGCTTGGAAGCCGAAGAGACCCAGTACTTC	CASSLEAEETQYF
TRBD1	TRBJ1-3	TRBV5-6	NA	TGTGCCAGCAGCCCCTTACAGGGGGCCTCTGGAAACACCATATATTTT	CASSPLQGASGNTIYF
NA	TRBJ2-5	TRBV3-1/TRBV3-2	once	TGTGCCAGCAGCACCCGAACCTCCGAGTTTTTCAAAGAGACCCAGTACTTC	CASSTRTSEFFKETQYF
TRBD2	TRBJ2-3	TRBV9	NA	TGTGCCAGCAGCGTAGGTCTAGCGGACGATACGCAGTATTTT	CASSVGLADDTQYF
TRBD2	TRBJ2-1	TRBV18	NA	TGTGCCAGCTCACCGGTAGCGGGCTCCTACAATGAGCAGTTCTTC	CASSPVAGSYNEQFF